This T cell receptor beta chain is from a study of shared clonotypes between healthy human individuals. Clones were sequenced by immunoSEQ multiplex PCR, and TCRdb holds only the in-frame ones, with some missing. Among 550,000 to 700,000 clones listed, around 78% were seen once. Study-level results: The sharing of 4.5% to 5.5% of naive CD4 clonotypes was seen across a handful of donors. What rarefaction showed was incomplete sorted-subset sequencing despite large depth.

There are 14 residues in the CDR3. Germline assignment: CDR1 MNHEY and CDR2 SMNVEV (reference sequence). Trimming removed 3 bases from V and 5 bases from J, with 13 bases in between. In this sample, this clone turned up once. Its target is not known. The source is a woman between 25 and 40 years old in good health. The V call is TRBV27, the J call TRBJ1-2; maybe TRBD1 (5 bases). The specimen was memory CD4+ T cells sorted from blood. The subset: CD45RA-negative fraction. As DNA, the CDR3 is TGTGCCAGCAGTTTGAACAGGCCCGATTATGGCTACACCTTC. Encoded protein: CASSLNRPDYGYTF.